The rows below give T cell receptor beta chains drawn from one sample of a study of control samples from healthy donors and cancer patients. Clones were sequenced by immunoSEQ multiplex PCR, and TCRdb holds only the in-frame ones, with some missing. This sample carries roughly 180,000 clones, 93% of them seen once, and the ten largest clones take roughly 4%. The sequencing input was blood. These receptors were obtained from a woman aged 55 to 70 in good health. Both conserved end residues are part of each CDR3. Fields, in order: V gene, clone size, J gene, D gene, CDR3 protein, CDR3 DNA. The D gene is left open where the match is weak. Clone size is stated in some rows and not others, as once, few, many or a class when expanded.

v_call: TRBV18
clone_size: .
j_call: TRBJ1-2
d_call: .
cdr3_aa: CASSPPGGRNSGYGYTF
cdr3_nt: TGTGCCAGCTCACCACCGGGTGGGAGAAACAGCGGCTATGGCTACACCTTC

v_call: TRBV25-1
clone_size: .
j_call: TRBJ1-4
d_call: TRBD1
cdr3_aa: CASSESWTGREKLFF
cdr3_nt: TGTGCCAGCAGTGAATCATGGACAGGGCGAGAAAAACTGTTTTTT

v_call: TRBV7-2
clone_size: .
j_call: TRBJ1-5
d_call: .
cdr3_aa: CASSLASGGGNQPQHF
cdr3_nt: TGTGCCAGCAGTTTAGCATCGGGAGGGGGCAATCAGCCCCAGCATTTT

v_call: TRBV7-9
clone_size: .
j_call: TRBJ1-2
d_call: .
cdr3_aa: CASSFSPEGYTF
cdr3_nt: TGTGCCAGCAGCTTCTCCCCGGAGGGCTACACCTTC

v_call: TRBV6-5
clone_size: .
j_call: TRBJ1-4
d_call: .
cdr3_aa: CASSYVGASEKLFF
cdr3_nt: TGTGCCAGCAGTTACGTGGGGGCGAGTGAAAAACTGTTTTTT

v_call: TRBV12-5
clone_size: .
j_call: TRBJ2-3
d_call: .
cdr3_aa: CASGFGDTQYF
cdr3_nt: TGTGCTAGTGGTTTTGGGGATACGCAGTATTTT

v_call: TRBV3-1/TRBV3-2
clone_size: few
j_call: TRBJ2-1
d_call: TRBD2
cdr3_aa: CASSPSGTSGGGEQFF
cdr3_nt: TGTGCCAGCAGCCCATCCGGGACTAGCGGGGGAGGTGAGCAGTTCTTC

v_call: TRBV2
clone_size: .
j_call: TRBJ1-5
d_call: .
cdr3_aa: CASSAGVDQPQHF
cdr3_nt: TGTGCCAGCAGTGCAGGGGTAGATCAGCCCCAGCATTTT

v_call: TRBV10-3
clone_size: .
j_call: TRBJ2-3
d_call: .
cdr3_aa: CAIRGTTGLAGTDTQYF
cdr3_nt: TGTGCCATCAGGGGAACGACAGGCCTTGCTGGCACAGATACGCAGTATTTT

v_call: TRBV19
clone_size: .
j_call: TRBJ2-5
d_call: .
cdr3_aa: CASSIGGWGYTEETQYF
cdr3_nt: TGTGCCAGTAGTATAGGAGGGTGGGGTTACACCGAAGAGACCCAGTACTTC

v_call: TRBV29-1
clone_size: .
j_call: TRBJ1-4
d_call: .
cdr3_aa: CSVEAGVANEKLFF
cdr3_nt: TGCAGCGTTGAAGCAGGGGTGGCTAATGAAAAACTGTTTTTT

v_call: TRBV7-2
clone_size: once
j_call: TRBJ1-1
d_call: .
cdr3_aa: CAGSSSGDPNTEAFF
cdr3_nt: TGTGCCGGCAGCAGCTCCGGGGACCCGAACACTGAAGCTTTCTTT

v_call: TRBV10-2
clone_size: .
j_call: TRBJ1-2
d_call: .
cdr3_aa: CASSDSQGVVYGYTF
cdr3_nt: TGCGCCAGCAGTGATTCACAGGGTGTCGTCTATGGCTACACCTTC

v_call: TRBV19
clone_size: .
j_call: TRBJ1-5
d_call: .
cdr3_aa: CASSIYGGNQPQHF
cdr3_nt: TGTGCCAGTAGTATTTACGGGGGGAATCAGCCCCAGCATTTT

v_call: TRBV5-1
clone_size: medium-sized
j_call: TRBJ2-2
d_call: TRBD1
cdr3_aa: CASSKKKTGGNTGELFF
cdr3_nt: TGCGCCAGCAGCAAAAAAAAGACAGGGGGAAACACCGGGGAGCTGTTTTTT

v_call: TRBV6-4
clone_size: .
j_call: TRBJ1-1
d_call: TRBD1
cdr3_aa: CASSDEHRGSTEAFF
cdr3_nt: TGTGCCAGCAGTGACGAACACAGGGGTAGCACTGAAGCTTTCTTT